This T cell receptor (beta chain) was captured by sequencing in a study of stem cell transplantation in POMP-related autoinflammatory disease. About the research overall: Hypothesis: faulty thymoproteasomes impair CD8+ T-cell selection, skewing TRB repertoires. Study results and limitations: In patients with PRAID, every analyzed T-cell subset tended to show lower diversity and higher clonality. Fewer unique TRB V-J gene pairings were identified in patients with PRAID.

Per the germline V gene, CDR1 is LNHDA and CDR2 is SQIVND (reference sequence). The ends were cut back, 9 bases at V and 5 bases at J, with 13 bases in the middle. The CDR3 loop spans 12 amino acids. Only in-frame clones appear in the TCRdb table, and some are missing; sequencing was by immunoSEQ multiplex PCR. The sample holds thousands of clones; approximately 91% are singletons and the top ten take around 2.8%. A note on this clone: What it recognizes is unknown.

The V gene is TRBV19, the J gene TRBJ1-1; D is uncertain. The sequenced sample was CD8+ T cells from PBMCs, obtained before stem cell transplantation. The TCR was taken from a human donor with POMP-related autoinflammation and immune dysregulation (PRAID). CDR3: CASHLPGTEAFF. The CDR3 region has the DNA TGTGCCAGCCACCTCCCCGGGACTGAAGCTTTCTTT. The full variable domain, its missing parts supplied by reference TRBV19 and TRBJ1-1, is DGGITQSPKYLFRKEGQNVTLSCEQNLNHDAMYWYRQDPGQGLRLIYYSQIVNDFQKGDIAEGYSVSREKKESFPLTVTSAQKNPTAFYLCASHLPGTEAFFGQGTRLTVV.